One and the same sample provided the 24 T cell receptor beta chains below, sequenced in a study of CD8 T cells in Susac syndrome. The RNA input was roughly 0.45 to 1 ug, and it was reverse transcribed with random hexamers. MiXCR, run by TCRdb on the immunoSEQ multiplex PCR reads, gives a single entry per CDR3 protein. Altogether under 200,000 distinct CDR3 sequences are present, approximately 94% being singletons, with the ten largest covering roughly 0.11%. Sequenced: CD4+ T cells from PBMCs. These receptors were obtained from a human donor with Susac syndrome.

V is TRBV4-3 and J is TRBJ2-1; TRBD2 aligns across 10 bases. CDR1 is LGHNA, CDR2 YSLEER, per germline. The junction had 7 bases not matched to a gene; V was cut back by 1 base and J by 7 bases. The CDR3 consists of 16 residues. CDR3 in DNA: TGCGCCAGCAGCCAAGTAAGCGGGGGGGCAGGAAATGAGCAGTTCTTC. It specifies CASSQVSGGAGNEQFF.

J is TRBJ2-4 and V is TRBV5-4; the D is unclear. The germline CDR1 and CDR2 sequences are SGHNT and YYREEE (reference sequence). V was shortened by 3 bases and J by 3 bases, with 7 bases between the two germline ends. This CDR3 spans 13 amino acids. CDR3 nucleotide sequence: TGTGCCAGCAGCTCCGTGGACAAAAACATTCAGTACTTC. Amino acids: CASSSVDKNIQYF.

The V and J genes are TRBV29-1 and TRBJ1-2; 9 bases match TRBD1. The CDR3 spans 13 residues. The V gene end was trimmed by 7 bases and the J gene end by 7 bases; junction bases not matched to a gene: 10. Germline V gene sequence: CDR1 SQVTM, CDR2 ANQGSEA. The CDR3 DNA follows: TGCAGCGCCCACAGGGGGCAGGGAAGTGGCTACACCTTC. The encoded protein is CSAHRGQGSGYTF.

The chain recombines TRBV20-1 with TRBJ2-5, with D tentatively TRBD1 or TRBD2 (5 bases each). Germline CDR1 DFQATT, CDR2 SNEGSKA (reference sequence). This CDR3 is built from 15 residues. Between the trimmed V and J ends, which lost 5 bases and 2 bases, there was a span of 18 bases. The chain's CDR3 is CSAGSLGDRQETQYF. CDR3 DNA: TGCAGTGCTGGCTCTTTGGGGGATAGGCAAGAGACCCAGTACTTC.

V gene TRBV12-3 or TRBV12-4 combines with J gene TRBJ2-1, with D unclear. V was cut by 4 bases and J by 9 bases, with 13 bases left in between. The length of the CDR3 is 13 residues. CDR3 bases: TGTGCCAGCAGTTCGGGCCCAGAAAGTGAGCAGTTCTTC. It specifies CASSSGPESEQFF.

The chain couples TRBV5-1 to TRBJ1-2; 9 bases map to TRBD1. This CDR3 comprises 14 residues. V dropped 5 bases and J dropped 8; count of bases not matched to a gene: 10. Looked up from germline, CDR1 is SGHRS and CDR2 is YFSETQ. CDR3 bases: TGCGCCAGCAGGAAGACGGGACAGGGTGAGGGCTACACCTTC. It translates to CASRKTGQGEGYTF.

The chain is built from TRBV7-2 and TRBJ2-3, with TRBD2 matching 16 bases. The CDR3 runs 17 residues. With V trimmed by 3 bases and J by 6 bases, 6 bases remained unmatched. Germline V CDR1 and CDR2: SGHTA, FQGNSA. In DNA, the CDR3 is TGTGCCAGCAGCTTGATGGGACTAGCGGGGGGGATGGATACGCAGTATTTT. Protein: CASSLMGLAGGMDTQYF.

CDR3 coding DNA: TGTGCCAGCAGCTTAGGACAGGCTGTTAATTCACCCCTCCACTTT. It yields the protein CASSLGQAVNSPLHF. J is TRBJ1-6 and V is TRBV11-2; D possibly corresponds to TRBD1 (6 bases). This CDR3 is built from 15 residues. V lost 1 base to trimming and J lost 6 bases, with 10 bases between them. From germline, CDR1 is SGHAT and CDR2 FQNNGV.

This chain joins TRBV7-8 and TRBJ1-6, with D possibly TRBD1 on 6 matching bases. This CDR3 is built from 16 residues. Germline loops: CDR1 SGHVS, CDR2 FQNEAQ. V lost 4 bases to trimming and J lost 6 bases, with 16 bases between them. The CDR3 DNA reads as TGTGCCAGCAGCTCTTCGATGGGACATACTAATTCACCCCTCCACTTT. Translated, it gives CASSSSMGHTNSPLHF.

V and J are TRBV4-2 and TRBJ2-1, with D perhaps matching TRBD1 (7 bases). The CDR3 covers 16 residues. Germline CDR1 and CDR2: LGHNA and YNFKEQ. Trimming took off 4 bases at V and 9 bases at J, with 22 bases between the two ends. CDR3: CASSPRRPQGGSEQFF. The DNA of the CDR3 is TGTGCCAGCAGCCCCCGCCGTCCCCAGGGGGGAAGTGAGCAGTTCTTC.

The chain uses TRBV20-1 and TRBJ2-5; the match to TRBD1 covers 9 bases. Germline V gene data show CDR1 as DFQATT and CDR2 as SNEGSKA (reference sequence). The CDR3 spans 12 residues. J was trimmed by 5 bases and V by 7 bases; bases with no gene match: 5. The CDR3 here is CSVGTGRETQYF. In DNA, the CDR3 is TGCAGTGTTGGGACAGGGAGGGAGACCCAGTACTTC.

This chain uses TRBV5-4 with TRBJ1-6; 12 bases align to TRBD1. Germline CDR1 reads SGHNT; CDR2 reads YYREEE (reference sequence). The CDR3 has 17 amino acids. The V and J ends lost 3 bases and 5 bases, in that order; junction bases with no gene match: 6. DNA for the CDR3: TGTGCCAGCAGCTCGGGACAGGGGGCTCGAGATAATTCACCCCTCCACTTT. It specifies CASSSGQGARDNSPLHF.

CDR3 sequence (DNA): TGTGCCTGGAGTAGGGACGGCTACACTGAAGCTTTCTTT. Its protein product is CAWSRDGYTEAFF. The chain uses TRBV30 and TRBJ1-1; the D gene is possibly TRBD1 (5 bases). Germline loops: CDR1 GTSNPN, CDR2 SVGIG (reference sequence). The CDR3 totals 13 residues. Between the trimmed V and J ends, which lost 2 bases and 3 bases, there was a span of 10 bases.

CDR3 in DNA: TGTGCCAGCAGCGTAGACCTCGACAGGGGCGAGCAGTACTTC. Translated: CASSVDLDRGEQYF. The chain couples TRBV9 to TRBJ2-7, with TRBD1 identical over 8 bases. The CDR3 extends over 14 amino acids. Germline V gene lookup returns CDR1 SGDLS and CDR2 YYNGEE. Unmatched junction bases numbered 5, after V lost 0 bases and J lost 6 bases.

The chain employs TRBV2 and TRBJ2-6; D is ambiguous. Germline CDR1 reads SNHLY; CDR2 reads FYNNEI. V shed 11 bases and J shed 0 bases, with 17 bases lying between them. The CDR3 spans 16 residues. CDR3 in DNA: TGTGCCGCCACTACGGCAGGTCTCTCTGGGGCCAACGTCCTGACTTTC. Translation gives CAATTAGLSGANVLTF.

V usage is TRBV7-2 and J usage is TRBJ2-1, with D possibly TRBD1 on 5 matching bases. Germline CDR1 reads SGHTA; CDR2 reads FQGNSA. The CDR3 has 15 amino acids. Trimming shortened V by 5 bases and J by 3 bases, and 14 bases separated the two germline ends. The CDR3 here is CASSPNRRVYNEQFF. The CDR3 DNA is TGTGCCAGCAGCCCAAACAGGAGAGTCTACAATGAGCAGTTCTTC.

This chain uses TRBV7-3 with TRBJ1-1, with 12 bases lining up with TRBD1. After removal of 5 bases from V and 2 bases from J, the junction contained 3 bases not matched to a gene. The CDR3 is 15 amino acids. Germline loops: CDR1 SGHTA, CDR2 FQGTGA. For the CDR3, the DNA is TGTGCCAGCAGCCCCGGGACAGGGGGCAACACTGAAGCTTTCTTT. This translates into CASSPGTGGNTEAFF.

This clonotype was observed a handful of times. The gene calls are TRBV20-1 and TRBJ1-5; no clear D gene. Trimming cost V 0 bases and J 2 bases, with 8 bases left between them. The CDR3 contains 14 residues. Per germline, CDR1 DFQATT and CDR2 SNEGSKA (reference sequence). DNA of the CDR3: TGCAGTGCTAGAGATTTGTCCGGCAATCAGCCCCAGCATTTT. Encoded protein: CSARDLSGNQPQHF.

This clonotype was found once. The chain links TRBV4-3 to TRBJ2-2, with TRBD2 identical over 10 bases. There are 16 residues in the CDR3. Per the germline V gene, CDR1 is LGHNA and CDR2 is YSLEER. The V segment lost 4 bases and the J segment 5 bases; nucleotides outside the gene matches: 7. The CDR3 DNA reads TGCGCCAGCAGCCCCTCCCCAGCGGGGGGGACCGGGGAGCTGTTTTTT. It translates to CASSPSPAGGTGELFF.

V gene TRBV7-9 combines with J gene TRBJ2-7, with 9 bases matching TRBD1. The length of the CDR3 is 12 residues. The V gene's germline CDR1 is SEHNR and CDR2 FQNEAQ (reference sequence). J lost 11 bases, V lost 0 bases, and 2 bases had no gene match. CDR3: CASSLAGQGEYF. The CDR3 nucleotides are TGTGCCAGCAGCTTAGCGGGACAGGGCGAGTACTTC. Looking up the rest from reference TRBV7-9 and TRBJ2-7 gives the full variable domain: DTGVSQNPRHKITKRGQNVTFRCDPISEHNRLYWYRQTLGQGPEFLTYFQNEAQLEKSRLLSDRFSAERPKGSFSTLEIQRTEQGDSAMYLCASSLAGQGEYFGPGTRLTVT.

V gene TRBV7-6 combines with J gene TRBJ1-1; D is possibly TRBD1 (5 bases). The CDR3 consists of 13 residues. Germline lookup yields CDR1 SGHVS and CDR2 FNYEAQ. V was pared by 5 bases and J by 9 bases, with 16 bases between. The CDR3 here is CASSGANPIKAFF. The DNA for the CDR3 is TGTGCCAGCAGCGGGGCAAATCCTATCAAAGCTTTCTTT.

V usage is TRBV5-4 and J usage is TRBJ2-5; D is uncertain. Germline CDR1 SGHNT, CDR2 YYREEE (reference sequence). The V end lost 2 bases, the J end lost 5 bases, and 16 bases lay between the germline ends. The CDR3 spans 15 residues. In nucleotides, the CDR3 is TGTGCCAGCAGCTTACTTGGTCGTATCCGGGAGACCCAGTACTTC. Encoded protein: CASSLLGRIRETQYF.

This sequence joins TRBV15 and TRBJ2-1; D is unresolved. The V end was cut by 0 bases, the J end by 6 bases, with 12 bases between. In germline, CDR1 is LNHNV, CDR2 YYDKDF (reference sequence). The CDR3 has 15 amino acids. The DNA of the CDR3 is TGTGCCACCAGCAGAGAAGGGTTCGGTGGCAATGAGCAGTTCTTC. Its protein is CATSREGFGGNEQFF.

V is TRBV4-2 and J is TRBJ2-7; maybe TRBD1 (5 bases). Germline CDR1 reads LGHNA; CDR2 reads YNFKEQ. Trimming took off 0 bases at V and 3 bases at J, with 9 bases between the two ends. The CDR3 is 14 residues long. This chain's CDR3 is CASSQDAGFYEQYF. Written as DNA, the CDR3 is TGTGCCAGCAGCCAAGATGCAGGGTTCTACGAGCAGTACTTC.